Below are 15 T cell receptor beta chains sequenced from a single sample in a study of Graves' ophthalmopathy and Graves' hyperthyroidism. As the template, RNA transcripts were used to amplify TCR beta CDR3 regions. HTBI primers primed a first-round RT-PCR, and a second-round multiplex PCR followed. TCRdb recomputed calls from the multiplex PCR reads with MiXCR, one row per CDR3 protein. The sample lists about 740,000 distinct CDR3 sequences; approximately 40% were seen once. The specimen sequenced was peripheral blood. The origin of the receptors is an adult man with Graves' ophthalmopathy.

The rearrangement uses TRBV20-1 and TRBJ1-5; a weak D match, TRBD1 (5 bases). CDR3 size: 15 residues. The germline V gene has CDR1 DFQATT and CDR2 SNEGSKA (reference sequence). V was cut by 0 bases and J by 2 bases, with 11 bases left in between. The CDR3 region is CSARDGRVGNQPQHF. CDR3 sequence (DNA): TGCAGTGCTAGAGATGGCAGGGTAGGCAATCAGCCCCAGCATTTT.

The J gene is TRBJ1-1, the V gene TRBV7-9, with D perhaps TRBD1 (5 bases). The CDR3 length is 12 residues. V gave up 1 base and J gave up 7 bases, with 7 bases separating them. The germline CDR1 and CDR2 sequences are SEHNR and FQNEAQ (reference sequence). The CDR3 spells CASSLGQNEAFF. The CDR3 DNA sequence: TGTGCCAGCAGCTTAGGACAGAATGAAGCTTTCTTT.

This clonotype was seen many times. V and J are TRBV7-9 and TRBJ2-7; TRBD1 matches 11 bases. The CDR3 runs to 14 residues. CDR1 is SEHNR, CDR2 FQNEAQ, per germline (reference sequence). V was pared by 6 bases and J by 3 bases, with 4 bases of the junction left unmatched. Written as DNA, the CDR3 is TGTGCCAGCAGTTCCGGGACAGGGGGCTACGAGCAGTACTTC. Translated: CASSSGTGGYEQYF.

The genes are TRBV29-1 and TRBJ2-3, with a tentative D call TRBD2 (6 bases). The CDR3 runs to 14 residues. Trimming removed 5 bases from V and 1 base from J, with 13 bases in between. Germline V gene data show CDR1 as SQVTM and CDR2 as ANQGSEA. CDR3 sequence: CSVKLADGTDTQYF. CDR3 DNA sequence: TGCAGCGTTAAACTAGCAGACGGCACAGATACGCAGTATTTT.

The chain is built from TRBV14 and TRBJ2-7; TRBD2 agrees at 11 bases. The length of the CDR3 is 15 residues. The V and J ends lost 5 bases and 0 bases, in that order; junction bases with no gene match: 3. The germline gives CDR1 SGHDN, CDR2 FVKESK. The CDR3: CASSRGLAVSYEQYF. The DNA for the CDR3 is TGTGCCAGCAGCAGGGGACTAGCGGTCTCCTACGAGCAGTACTTC.

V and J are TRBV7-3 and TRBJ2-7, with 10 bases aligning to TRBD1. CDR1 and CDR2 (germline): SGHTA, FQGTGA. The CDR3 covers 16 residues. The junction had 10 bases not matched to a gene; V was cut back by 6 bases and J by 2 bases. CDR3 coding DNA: TGTGCCAGCAGTAACCCGACCGGGACAGGGGCCTACGAGCAGTACTTC. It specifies CASSNPTGTGAYEQYF.

The CDR3 coding sequence is TGCACCAGCAGTAGCGACCGGACCTACGAGCAGTACGTC. This encodes CTSSSDRTYEQYV. The chain couples TRBV5-1 to TRBJ2-7; a possible D gene is TRBD2 (5 bases). Germline V gene data show CDR1 as SGHRS and CDR2 as YFSETQ. CDR3 size: 13 residues.

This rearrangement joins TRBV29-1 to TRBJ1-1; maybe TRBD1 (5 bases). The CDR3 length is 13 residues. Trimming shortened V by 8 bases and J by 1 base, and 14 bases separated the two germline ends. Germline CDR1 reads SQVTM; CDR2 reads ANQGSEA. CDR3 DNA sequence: TGCAGCCAAGGGGACGGTGGGAACACTGAAGCTTTCTTT. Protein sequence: CSQGDGGNTEAFF.

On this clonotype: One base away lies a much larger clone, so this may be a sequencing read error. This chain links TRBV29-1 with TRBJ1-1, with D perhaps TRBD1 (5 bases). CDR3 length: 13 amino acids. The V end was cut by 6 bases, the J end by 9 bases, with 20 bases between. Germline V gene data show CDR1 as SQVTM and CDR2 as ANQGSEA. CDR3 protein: CSVGDYQGAQAFF. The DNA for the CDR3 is TGCAGCGTGGGAGACTACCAGGGCGCTCAAGCTTTCTTT.

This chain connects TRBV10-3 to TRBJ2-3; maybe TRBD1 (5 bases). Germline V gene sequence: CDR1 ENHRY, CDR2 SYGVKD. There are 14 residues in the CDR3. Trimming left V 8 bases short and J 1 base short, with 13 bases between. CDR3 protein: CAIQGTGGTDTQYF. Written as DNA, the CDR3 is TGTGCCATCCAGGGAACCGGCGGCACAGATACGCAGTATTTT.

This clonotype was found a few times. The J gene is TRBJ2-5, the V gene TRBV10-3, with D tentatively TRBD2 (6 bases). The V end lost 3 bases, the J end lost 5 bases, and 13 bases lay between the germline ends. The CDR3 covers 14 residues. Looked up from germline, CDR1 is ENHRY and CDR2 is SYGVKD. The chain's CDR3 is CAISDGGVGETQYF. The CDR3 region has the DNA TGTGCCATCAGTGACGGAGGGGTTGGGGAGACCCAGTACTTC.

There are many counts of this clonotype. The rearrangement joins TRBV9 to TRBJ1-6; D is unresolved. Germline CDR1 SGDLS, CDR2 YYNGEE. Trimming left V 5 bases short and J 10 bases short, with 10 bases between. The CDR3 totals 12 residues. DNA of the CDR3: TGTGCCAGCAGACAAGGCGAGTCACCCCTCCACTTT. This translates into CASRQGESPLHF.

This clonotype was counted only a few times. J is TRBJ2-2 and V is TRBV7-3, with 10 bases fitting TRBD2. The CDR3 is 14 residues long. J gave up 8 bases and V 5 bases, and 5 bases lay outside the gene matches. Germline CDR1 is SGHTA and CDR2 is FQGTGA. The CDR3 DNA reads TGTGCCAGCAGCCCAACACTAGCGGGAGGGGAGCTGTTTTTT. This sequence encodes CASSPTLAGGELFF.

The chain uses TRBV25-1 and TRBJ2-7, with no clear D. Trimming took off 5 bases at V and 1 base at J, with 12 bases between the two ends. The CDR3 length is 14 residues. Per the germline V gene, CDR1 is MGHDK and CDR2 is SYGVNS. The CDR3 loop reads CASSYPTESYEQYF. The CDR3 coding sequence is TGTGCCAGCAGTTACCCCACGGAGTCCTACGAGCAGTACTTC.

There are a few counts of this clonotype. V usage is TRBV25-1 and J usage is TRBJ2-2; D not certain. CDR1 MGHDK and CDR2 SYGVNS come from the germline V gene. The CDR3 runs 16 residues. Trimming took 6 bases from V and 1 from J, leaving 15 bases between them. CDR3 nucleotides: TGTGCCAGCAGCCCATCCCGGATAGAGAACACCGGGGAGCTGTTTTTT. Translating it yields CASSPSRIENTGELFF.